The subject of this entry is one T cell receptor beta chain. The data stem from a study of blood T cell repertoires in COVID-19. This CDR3 region has 16 residues. V lost 0 bases and J lost 4; bases outside the gene matches: 6. Germline V gene lookup returns CDR1 LNHNV and CDR2 YYDKDF (reference sequence). Original processing notes: Cell counts per sample came from amplifying reference gene primers. TCRdb's copy holds only in-frame clones and misses some; the assay was immunoSEQ multiplex PCR. That table gives V, J and clone size, and the DNA gave D and trimming. The sample shows 470,000 or so clones, 80% to 90% of them seen only once.

J is TRBJ1-2 and V is TRBV15; 9 nucleotides match TRBD1. Material for sequencing was peripheral blood. This TCR was sampled from a human donor in a cohort sampled during active COVID-19. The CDR3 spells CATSRDLGQGFYGYTF. The DNA for the CDR3 is TGTGCCACCAGCAGAGATCTAGGACAGGGGTTCTATGGCTACACCTTC.